This TCR beta chain emerged from a study of blood T cell repertoires in COVID-19. The overall study: Sites across the United States, Italy and Spain contributed samples from acute and convalescent COVID-19. T cells, B-cell-depleted T cells, or PBMCs supplied cDNA or gDNA.

This CDR3 is built from 15 residues. Germline CDR1 and CDR2: LNHDA and SQIVND (reference sequence). Trimming removed 4 bases from V and 4 bases from J, with 16 bases in between. Methods used by the authors: Reference gene primer amplification in the assay estimated nucleated cell counts. The protocol was immunoSEQ multiplex PCR, while the TCRdb copy is restricted to in-frame clones and leaves out a portion. Clone size and V and J calls were adopted from that table, with D and trimming inferred from the DNA. The table records around 68,000 clones, roughly 80% of them present only once. The rearrangement joins TRBV19 to TRBJ1-1; D perhaps matches TRBD1 (5 bases). The specimen sequenced was peripheral blood. The TCR originated in a woman aged 45 to 65 with acute or convalescent COVID-19. CDR3 in DNA: TGTGCCAGTAGTAATATGGCGGGGGAAGGCACTGAAGCTTTCTTT. It translates to CASSNMAGEGTEAFF.